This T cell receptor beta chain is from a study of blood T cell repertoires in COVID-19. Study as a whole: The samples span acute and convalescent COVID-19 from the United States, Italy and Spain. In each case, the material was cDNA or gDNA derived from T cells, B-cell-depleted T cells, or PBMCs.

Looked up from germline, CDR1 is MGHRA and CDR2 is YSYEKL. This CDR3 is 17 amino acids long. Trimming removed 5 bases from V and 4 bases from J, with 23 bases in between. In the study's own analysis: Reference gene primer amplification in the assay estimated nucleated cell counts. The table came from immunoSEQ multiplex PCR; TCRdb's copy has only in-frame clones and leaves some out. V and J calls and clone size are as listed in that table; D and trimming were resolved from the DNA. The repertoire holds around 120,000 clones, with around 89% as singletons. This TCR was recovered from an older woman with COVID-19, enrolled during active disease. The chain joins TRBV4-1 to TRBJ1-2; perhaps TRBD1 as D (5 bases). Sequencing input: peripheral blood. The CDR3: CASSAGWGGELAYGYTF. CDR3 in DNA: TGCGCCAGCAGCGCGGGGTGGGGCGGGGAACTGGCCTATGGCTACACCTTC.